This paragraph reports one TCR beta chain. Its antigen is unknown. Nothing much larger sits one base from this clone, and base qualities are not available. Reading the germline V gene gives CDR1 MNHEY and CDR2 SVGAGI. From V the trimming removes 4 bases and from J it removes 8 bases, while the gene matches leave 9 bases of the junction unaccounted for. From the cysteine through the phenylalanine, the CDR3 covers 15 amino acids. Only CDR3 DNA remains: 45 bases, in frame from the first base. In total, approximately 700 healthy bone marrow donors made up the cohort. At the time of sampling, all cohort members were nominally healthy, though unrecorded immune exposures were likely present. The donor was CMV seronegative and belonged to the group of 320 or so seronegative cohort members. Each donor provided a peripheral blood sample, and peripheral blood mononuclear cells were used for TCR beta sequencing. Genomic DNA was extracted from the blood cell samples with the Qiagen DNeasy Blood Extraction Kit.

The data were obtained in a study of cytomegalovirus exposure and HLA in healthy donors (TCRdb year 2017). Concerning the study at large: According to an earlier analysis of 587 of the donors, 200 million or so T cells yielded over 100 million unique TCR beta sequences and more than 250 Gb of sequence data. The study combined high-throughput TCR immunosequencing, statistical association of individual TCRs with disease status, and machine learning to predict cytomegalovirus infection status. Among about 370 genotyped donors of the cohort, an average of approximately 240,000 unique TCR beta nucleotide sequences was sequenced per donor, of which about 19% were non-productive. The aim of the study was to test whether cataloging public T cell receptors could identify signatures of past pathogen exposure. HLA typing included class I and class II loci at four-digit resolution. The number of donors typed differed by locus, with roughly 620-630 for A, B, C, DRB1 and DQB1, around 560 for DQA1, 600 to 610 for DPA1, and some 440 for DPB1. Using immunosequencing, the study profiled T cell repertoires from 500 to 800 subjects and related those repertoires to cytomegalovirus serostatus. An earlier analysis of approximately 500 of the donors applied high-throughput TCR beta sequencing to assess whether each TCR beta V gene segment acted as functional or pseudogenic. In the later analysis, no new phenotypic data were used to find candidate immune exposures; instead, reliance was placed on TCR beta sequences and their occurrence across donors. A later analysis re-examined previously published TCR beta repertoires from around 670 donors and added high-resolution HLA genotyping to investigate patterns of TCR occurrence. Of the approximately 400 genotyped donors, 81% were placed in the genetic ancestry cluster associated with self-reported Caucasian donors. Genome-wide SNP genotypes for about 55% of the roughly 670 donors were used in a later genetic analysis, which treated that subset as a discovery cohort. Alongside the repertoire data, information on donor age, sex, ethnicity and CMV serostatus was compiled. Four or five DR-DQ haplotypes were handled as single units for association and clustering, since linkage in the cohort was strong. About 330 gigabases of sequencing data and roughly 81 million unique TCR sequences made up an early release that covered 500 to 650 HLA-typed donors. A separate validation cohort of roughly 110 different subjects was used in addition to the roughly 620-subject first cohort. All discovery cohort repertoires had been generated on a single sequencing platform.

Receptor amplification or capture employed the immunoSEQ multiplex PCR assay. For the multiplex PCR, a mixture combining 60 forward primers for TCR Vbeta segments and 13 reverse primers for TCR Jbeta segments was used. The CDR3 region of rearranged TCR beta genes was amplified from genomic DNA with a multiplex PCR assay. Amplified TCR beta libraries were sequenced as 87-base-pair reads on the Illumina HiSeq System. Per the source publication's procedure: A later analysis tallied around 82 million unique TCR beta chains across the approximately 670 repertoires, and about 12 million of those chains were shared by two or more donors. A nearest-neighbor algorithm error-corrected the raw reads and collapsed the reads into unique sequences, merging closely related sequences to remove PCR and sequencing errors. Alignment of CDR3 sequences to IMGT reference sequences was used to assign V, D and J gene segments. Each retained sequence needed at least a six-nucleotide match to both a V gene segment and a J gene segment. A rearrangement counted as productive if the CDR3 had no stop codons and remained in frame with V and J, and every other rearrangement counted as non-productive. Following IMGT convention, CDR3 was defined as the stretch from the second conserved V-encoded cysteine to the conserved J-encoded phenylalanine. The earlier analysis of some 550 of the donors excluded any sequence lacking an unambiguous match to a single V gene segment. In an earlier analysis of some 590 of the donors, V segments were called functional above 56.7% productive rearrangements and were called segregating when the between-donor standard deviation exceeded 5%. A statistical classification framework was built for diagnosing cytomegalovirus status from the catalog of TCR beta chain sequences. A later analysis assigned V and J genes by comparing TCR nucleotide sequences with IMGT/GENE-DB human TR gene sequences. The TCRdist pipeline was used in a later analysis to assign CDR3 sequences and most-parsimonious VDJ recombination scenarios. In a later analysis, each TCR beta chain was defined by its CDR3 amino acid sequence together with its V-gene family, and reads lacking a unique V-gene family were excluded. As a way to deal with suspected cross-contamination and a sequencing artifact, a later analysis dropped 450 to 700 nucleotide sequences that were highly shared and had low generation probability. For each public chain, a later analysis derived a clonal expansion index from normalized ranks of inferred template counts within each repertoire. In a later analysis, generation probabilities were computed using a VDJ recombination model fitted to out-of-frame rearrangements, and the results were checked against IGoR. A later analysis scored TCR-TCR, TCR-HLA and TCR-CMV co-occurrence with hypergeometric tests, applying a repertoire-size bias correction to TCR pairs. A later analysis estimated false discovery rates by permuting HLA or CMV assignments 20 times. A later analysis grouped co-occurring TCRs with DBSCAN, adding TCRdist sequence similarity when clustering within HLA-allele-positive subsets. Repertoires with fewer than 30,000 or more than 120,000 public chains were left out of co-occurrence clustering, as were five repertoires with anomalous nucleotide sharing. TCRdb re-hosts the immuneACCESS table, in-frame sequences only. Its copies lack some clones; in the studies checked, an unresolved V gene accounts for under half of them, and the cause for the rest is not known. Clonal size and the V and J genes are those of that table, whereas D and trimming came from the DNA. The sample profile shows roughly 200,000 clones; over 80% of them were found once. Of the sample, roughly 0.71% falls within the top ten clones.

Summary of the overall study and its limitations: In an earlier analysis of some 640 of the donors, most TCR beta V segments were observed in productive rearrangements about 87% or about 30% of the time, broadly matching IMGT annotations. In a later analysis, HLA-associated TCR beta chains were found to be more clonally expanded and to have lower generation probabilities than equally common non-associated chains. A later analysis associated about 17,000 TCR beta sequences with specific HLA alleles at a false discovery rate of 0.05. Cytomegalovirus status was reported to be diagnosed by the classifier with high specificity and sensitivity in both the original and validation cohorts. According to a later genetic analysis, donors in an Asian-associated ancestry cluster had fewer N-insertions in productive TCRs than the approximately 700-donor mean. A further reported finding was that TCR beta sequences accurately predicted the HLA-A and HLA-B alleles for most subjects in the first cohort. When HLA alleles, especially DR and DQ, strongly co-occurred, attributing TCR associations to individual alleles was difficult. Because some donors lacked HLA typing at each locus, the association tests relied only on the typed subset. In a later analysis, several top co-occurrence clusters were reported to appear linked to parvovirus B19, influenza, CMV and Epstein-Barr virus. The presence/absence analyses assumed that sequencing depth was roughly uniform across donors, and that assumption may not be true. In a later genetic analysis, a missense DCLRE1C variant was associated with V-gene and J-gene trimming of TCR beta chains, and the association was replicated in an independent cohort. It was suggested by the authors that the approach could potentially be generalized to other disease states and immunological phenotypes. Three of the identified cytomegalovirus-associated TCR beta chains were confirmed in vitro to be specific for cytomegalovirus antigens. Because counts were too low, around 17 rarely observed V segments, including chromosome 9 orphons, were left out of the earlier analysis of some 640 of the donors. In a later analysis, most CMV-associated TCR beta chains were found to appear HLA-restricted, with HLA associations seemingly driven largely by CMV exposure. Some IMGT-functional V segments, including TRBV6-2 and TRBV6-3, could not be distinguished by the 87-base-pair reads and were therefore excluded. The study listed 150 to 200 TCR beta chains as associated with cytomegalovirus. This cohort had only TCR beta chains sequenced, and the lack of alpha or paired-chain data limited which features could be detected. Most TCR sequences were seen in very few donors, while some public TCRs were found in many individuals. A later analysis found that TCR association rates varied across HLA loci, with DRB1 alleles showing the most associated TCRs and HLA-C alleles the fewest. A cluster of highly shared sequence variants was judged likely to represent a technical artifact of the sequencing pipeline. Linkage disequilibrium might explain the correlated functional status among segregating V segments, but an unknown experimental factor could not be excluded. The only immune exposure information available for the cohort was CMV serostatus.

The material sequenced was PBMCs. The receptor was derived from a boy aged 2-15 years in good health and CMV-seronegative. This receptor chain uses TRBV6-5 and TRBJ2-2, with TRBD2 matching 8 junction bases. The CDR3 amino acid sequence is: CASSSAGGAVGELFF. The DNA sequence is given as TGTGCCAGCAGTTCGGCCGGGGGGGCAGTTGGGGAGCTGTTTTTT.